This entry concerns a single T cell receptor beta chain. This CDR3 contains 15 residues. Germline lookup yields CDR1 LGHDT and CDR2 YNNKEL (reference sequence). V lost 2 bases, J lost 5 bases, and 6 bases stayed unmatched. These data are taken from a study of blood T cell repertoires in COVID-19. At the level of the study: Sites across the United States, Italy and Spain contributed samples from acute and convalescent COVID-19.

In the original analysis: Estimated nucleated cell counts came from reference gene primer amplification. Clones were read by immunoSEQ multiplex PCR, and TCRdb kept only the in-frame ones, dropping some. V and J calls and clone size come straight from that table; D and trimming were deduced from the DNA. This table has some 490,000 clones, over 75% appearing once. The sample taken for sequencing was peripheral blood. This rearrangement joins TRBV3-1 (or the pseudogene TRBV3-2) to TRBJ2-1; 7 nucleotides match TRBD2. The clonotype comes from a human donor in a cohort sampled during active COVID-19. CDR3 nucleotides: TGTGCCAGCAGCCAACCCGGGGGGTCACACAATGAGCAGTTCTTC. It is translated as CASSQPGGSHNEQFF.